The clone carrying this T cell receptor beta chain was picked up a small number of times. Its target is unknown. Each sample yielded at least 5 micrograms of PBMC total RNA. Germline CDR1 MNHNY, CDR2 SVGAGI (reference sequence). The length of the CDR3 is 15 residues. Unmatched junction bases numbered 9, after V lost 4 bases and J lost 7 bases. Combining a sample-barcoded 5' primer with a J-beta primer mix, a second PCR ran for roughly 7 to 11 cycles. TCRdb re-called the 5' RACE reads with MiXCR, one entry per CDR3 protein. The repertoire has about 780,000 distinct CDR3 sequences, around 62% of them found once; the top ten carry 25% to 35%. This sample was taken from a study of blood T cells in healthy people across ages. The wider study: There was about one barcoded beta molecule captured by template switching per two T cells.

Findings of the study overall: Higher diversity, along with more naive CD4+ cells, distinguished long-lived donors from aged donors. CMV infection status of these donors was not known.

The sample comprised blood. The chain links TRBV6-6 to TRBJ2-7; TRBD2 aligns across 11 bases. The TCR comes from a man aged 25-45 years in good health. The CDR3 protein is CASSLRLAGNGEQYF. CDR3 sequence (DNA): TGTGCCAGCAGTTTACGACTAGCGGGGAACGGGGAGCAGTACTTC.